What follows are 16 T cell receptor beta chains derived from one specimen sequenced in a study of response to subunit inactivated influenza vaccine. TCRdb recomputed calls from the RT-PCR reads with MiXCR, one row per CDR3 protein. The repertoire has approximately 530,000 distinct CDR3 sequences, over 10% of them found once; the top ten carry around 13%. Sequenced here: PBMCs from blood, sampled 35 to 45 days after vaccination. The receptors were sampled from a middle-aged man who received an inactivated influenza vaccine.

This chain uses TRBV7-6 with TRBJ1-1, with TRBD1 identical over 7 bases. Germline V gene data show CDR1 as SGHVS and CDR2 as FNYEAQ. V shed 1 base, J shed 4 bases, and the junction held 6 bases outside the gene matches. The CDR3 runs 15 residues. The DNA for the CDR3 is TGTGCCAGCAGCTTAGATGGAGGGGGCACCACTGAAGCTTTCTTT. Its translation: CASSLDGGGTTEAFF.

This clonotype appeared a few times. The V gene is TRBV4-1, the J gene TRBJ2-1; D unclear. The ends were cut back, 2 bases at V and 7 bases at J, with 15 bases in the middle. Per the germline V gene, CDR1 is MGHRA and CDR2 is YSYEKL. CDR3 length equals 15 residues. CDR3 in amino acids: CASSQQVLGFNEQFF. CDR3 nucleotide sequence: TGCGCCAGCAGCCAACAGGTGCTGGGTTTTAATGAGCAGTTCTTC.

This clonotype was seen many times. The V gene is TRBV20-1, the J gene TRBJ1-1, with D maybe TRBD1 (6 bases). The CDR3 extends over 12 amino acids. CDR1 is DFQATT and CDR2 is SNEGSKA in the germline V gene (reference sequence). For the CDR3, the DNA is TGCAGAGCACAGGGAGGTGGAACTGAAGCTTTCTTT. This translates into CRAQGGGTEAFF.

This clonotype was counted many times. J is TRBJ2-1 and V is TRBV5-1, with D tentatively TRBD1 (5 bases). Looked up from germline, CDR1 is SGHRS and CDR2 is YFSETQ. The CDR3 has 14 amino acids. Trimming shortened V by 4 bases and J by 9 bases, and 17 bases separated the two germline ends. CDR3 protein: CASSDLGAMGEQFF. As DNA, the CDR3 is TGCGCCAGCAGCGATCTAGGGGCAATGGGTGAGCAGTTCTTC.

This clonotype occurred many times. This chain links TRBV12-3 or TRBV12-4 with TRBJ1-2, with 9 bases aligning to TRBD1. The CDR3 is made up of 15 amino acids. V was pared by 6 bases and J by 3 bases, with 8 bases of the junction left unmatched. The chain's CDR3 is CASSRGQGFYYGYTF. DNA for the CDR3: TGTGCCAGCAGCCGAGGACAGGGGTTTTACTATGGCTACACCTTC.

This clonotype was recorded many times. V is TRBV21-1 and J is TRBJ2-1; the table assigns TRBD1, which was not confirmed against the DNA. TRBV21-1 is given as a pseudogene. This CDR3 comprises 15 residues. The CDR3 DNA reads TGTGCCAGCAGCTTTCCGGGGGGGCGTTCTAATGAGCAGTTCTTC. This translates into CASSFPGGRSNEQFF.

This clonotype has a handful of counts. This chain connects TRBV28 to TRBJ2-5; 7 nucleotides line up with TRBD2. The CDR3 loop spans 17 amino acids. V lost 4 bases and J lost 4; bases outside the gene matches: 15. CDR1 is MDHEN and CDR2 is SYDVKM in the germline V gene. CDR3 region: CASSSPSRGRVRETQYF. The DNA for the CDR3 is TGTGCCAGCAGTTCCCCCTCTCGCGGGAGAGTAAGAGAGACCCAGTACTTC.

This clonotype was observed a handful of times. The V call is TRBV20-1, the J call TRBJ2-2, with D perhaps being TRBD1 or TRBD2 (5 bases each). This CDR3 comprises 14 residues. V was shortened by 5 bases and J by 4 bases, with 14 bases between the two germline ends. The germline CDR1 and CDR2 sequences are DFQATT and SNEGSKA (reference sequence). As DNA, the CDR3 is TGCAGTGCTCCTAGGGGTGGAGGCACCGGGGAGCTGTTTTTT. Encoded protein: CSAPRGGGTGELFF.

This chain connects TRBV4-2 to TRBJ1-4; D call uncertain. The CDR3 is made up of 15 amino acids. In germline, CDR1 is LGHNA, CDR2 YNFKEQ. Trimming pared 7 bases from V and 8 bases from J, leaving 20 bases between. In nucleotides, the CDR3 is TGTGCCAGCACAAGAGAGATTGGCCGGGGAGAAAAACTGTTTTTT. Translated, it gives CASTREIGRGEKLFF.

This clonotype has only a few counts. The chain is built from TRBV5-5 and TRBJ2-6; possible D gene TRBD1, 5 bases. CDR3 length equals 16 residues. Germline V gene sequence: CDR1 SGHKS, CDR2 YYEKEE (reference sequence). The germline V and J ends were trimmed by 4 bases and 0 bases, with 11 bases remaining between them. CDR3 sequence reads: CASSVTGFSGANVLTF. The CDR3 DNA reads TGTGCCAGCAGCGTTACAGGTTTCTCTGGGGCCAACGTCCTGACTTTC.

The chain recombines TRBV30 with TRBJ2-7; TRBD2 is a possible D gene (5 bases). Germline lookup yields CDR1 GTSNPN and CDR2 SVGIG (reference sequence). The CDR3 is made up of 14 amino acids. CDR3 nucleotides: TGTGCGCTGGCGGGCCTAAAAAATAGGCGAGAGCAGTACTTC. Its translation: CALAGLKNRREQYF.

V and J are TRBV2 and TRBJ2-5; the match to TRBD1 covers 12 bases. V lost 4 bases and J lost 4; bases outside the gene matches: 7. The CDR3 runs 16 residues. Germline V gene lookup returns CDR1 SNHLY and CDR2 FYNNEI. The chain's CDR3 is CASSGGGDRGRETQYF. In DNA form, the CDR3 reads TGTGCCAGCAGTGGAGGAGGGGACAGGGGGCGAGAGACCCAGTACTTC.

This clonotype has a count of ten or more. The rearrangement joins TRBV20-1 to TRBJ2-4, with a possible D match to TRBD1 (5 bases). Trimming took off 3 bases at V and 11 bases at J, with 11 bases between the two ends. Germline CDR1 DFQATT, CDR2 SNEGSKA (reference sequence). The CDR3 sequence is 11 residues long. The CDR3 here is CSASQGDVQYF. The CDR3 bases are TGCAGTGCTAGCCAGGGTGACGTTCAGTACTTC.

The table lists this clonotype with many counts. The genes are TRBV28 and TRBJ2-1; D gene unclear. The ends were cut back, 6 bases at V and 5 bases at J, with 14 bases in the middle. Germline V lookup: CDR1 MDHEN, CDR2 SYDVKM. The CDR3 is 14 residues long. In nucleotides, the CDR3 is TGTGCCAGCAGAACATCTCGGTACCACAATGAGCAGTTCTTC. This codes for CASRTSRYHNEQFF.

The CDR3 nucleotides read TGCAGTGCTACCGCCAGTTCGAAAAACACTGAAGCTTTCTTT. This sequence encodes CSATASSKNTEAFF. The V call is TRBV20-1, the J call TRBJ1-1; no reliable D call. The CDR3 extends over 14 amino acids. V lost 4 bases and J lost 2, with 14 bases in between. The germline CDR1 and CDR2 sequences are DFQATT and SNEGSKA (reference sequence).

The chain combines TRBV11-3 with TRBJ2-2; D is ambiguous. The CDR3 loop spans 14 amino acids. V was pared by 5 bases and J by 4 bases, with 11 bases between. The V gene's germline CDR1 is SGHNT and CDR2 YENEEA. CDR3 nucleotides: TGTGCCAGCAGCCCGTTTTCGAGCACCGGGGAGCTGTTTTTT. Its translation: CASSPFSSTGELFF.